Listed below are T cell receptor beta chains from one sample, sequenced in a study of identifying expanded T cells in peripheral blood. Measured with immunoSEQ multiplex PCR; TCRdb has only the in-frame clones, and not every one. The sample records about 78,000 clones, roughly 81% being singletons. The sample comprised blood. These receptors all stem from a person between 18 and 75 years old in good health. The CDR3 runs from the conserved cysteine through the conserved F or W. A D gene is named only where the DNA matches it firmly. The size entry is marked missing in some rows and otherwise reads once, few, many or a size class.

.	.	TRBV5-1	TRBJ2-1	CASSLLGSYNEQFF	TGCGCCAGCAGCTTGTTAGGCTCCTACAATGAGCAGTTCTTC
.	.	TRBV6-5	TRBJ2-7	CASGGRGYSEQYF	TGTGCCAGCGGGGGCAGGGGATACTCCGAGCAGTACTTC
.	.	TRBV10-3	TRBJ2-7	CATHRDPGDEQYF	TGTGCCACGCACCGGGACCCGGGCGACGAGCAGTACTTC
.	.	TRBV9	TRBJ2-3	CASSVDGLRTDTQYF	TGTGCCAGCAGCGTAGATGGGTTACGCACAGATACGCAGTATTTT
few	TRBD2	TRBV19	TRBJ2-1	CASSGTSGLSYNEQFF	TGTGCCAGTAGCGGGACTAGCGGGCTTTCCTACAATGAGCAGTTCTTC
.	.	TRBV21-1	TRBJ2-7	CARSWSGVYEQYF	TGTGCCAGGAGTTGGTCCGGGGTCTACGAGCAGTACTTC
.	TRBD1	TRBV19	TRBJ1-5	CASTGTGGGQPQHF	TGTGCCAGTACCGGGACAGGGGGCGGGCAGCCCCAGCATTTT
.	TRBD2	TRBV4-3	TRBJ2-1	CASSQDPPVSGHYNEQFF	TGCGCCAGCAGCCAAGATCCTCCTGTTAGCGGGCATTACAATGAGCAGTTCTTC
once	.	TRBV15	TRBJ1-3	CATSRGTDSGNTIYF	TGTGCCACCAGCAGAGGGACAGACTCTGGAAACACCATATATTTT
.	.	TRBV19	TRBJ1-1	CASSYHVEGTEAFF	TGTGCCAGTAGTTACCACGTAGAAGGAACTGAAGCTTTCTTT
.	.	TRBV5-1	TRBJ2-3	CASSFGGTDTQYF	TGCGCCAGCAGCTTTGGGGGCACAGATACGCAGTATTTT
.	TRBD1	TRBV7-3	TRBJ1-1	CASSSTGMDTEALF	TGTGCCAGCAGCTCGACAGGGATGGACACTGAAGCTCTCTTT
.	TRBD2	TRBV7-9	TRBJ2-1	CASSLPLGIAGASRDEQFF	TGTGCCAGCAGCTTACCCCTTGGAATAGCGGGAGCTTCCCGGGATGAGCAGTTCTTC
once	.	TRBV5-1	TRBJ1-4	CASSLAGGTYNEKLFF	TGCGCCAGCAGCTTGGCCGGCGGGACCTATAATGAAAAACTGTTTTTT
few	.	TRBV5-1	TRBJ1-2	CASSPDPSGDGGYTF	TGCGCCAGCAGCCCCGACCCGAGTGGGGACGGTGGCTACACCTTC
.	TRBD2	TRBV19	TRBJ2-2	CASTSTSGNAHTGELFF	TGTGCCAGTACCTCGACTAGCGGGAATGCGCACACCGGGGAGCTGTTTTTT
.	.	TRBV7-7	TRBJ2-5	CASSPGTQETQYF	TGTGCTAGCAGCCCCGGGACCCAAGAGACCCAGTACTTC
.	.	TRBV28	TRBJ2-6	CASSPWGGPGANVLTF	TGTGCCAGCAGTCCGTGGGGGGGGCCTGGGGCCAACGTCCTGACTTTC
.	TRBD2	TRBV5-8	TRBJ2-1	CASSPIGLADNEQFF	TGTGCCAGCAGCCCCATTGGACTAGCGGACAATGAGCAGTTCTTC
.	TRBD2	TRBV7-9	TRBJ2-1	CASSPTSGRAYNEQFF	TGTGCCAGCAGCCCTACTAGCGGGAGGGCCTACAATGAGCAGTTCTTC
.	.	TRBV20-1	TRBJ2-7	CSALNPREQYF	TGCAGTGCTTTAAACCCCCGGGAGCAGTACTTC
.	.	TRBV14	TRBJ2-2	CASSQASSGDTGELFF	TGTGCCAGCAGTCAAGCTAGCAGTGGGGACACCGGGGAGCTGTTTTTT
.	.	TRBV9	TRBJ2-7	CASRGGGEGGYEQYF	TGTGCCAGCCGCGGGGGCGGTGAGGGGGGCTACGAGCAGTACTTC
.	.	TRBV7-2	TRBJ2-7	CASSRDRTLYEQYF	TGTGCCAGCAGCCGAGACAGGACCTTATACGAGCAGTACTTC
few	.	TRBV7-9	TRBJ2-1	CASSLSGPYNEQFF	TGTGCCAGCAGCTTATCGGGACCTTACAATGAGCAGTTCTTC
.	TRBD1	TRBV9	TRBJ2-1	CASSGGQASYNEQFF	TGTGCCAGCAGCGGGGGACAGGCCTCCTACAATGAGCAGTTCTTC
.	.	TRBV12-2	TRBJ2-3	CASRLDARDNQSTDTQYF	TGTGCAAGTCGCTTAGACGCCCGAGACAACCAAAGCACAGATACGCAGTATTTT
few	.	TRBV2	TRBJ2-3	CASSVGPGDTQYF	TGTGCCAGCAGTGTCGGGCCCGGGGATACGCAGTATTTT
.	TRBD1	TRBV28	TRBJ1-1	CASSEVPGQGTEAFF	TGTGCCAGCAGTGAGGTCCCGGGACAGGGCACTGAAGCTTTCTTT
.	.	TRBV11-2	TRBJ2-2	CASSGAGSGTGELFF	TGTGCCAGCAGTGGGGCAGGGAGTGGCACCGGGGAGCTGTTTTTT
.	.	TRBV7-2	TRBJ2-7	CASSHSGPSYEQYF	TGTGCCAGCAGCCACAGCGGACCTTCCTACGAGCAGTACTTC
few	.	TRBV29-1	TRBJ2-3	CSVATRLSTDTQYF	TGCAGCGTCGCGACTAGACTAAGCACAGATACGCAGTATTTT
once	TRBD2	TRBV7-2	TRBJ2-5	CASSKEREQETQYF	TGTGCCAGCAGCAAGGAGCGGGAGCAAGAGACCCAGTACTTC
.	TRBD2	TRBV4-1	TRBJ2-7	CASSQARPGTSGSYEQYF	TGCGCCAGCAGCCAAGCTCGCCCCGGGACTAGCGGGAGTTACGAGCAGTACTTC
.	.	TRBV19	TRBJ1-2	CASSRRYGYTF	TGTGCCAGTAGTAGGCGGTATGGCTACACCTTC
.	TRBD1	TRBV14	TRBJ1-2	CASSQVQGTINGYTF	TGTGCCAGCAGCCAAGTACAGGGGACCATAAATGGCTACACCTTC
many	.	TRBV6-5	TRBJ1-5	CASSYGDSNQPQHF	TGTGCCAGCAGTTATGGGGACAGCAATCAGCCCCAGCATTTT
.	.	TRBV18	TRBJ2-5	CASSPSEWGEAETQYF	TGTGCCAGCTCACCATCCGAGTGGGGGGAGGCTGAGACCCAGTACTTC
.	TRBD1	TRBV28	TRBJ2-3	CASSLQGGVFYTQYF	TGTGCCAGCAGCTTACAGGGGGGAGTTTTCTATACGCAGTATTTT
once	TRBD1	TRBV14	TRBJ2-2	CASSPQFDRATGELFF	TGTGCCAGCAGCCCTCAATTCGACAGGGCCACCGGGGAGCTGTTTTTT
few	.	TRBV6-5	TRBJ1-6	CASSYDGTPYNSPLHF	TGTGCCAGCAGTTACGACGGGACACCCTATAATTCACCCCTCCACTTT
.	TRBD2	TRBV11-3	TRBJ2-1	CASTSSGSSYNEQFF	TGTGCCAGCACGTCTAGCGGGAGCTCCTACAATGAGCAGTTCTTC
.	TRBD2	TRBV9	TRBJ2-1	CASSVLTSGSYNEQFF	TGTGCCAGCAGCGTATTGACTAGCGGGTCCTACAATGAGCAGTTCTTC
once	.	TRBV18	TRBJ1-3	CASSLGRDRANTIYF	TGTGCCAGCTCACTGGGACGCGACAGAGCGAACACCATATATTTT
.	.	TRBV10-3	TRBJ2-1	CAISDKGGVYNEQFF	TGTGCCATCAGTGATAAGGGCGGTGTGTACAATGAGCAGTTCTTC
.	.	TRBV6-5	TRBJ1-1	CASSWSQVNTEAFF	TGTGCCAGCAGTTGGTCACAGGTAAACACTGAAGCTTTCTTT
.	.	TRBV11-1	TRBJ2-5	CASSFGAQETQYF	TGTGCCAGCAGCTTCGGAGCCCAAGAGACCCAGTACTTC
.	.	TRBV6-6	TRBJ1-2	CASSYFSETYGYTF	TGTGCCAGCAGTTACTTTAGTGAGACCTATGGCTACACCTTC
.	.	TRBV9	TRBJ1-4	CASSVHGDREKLFF	TGTGCCAGCAGCGTACACGGCGACCGTGAAAAACTGTTTTTT
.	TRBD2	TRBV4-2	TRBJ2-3	CASSQGPSGSVGTDTQYF	TGTGCCAGCAGCCAAGGTCCTAGCGGGAGTGTCGGCACAGATACGCAGTATTTT
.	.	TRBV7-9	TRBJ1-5	CASSPSRDQPQHF	TGTGCCAGCAGCCCATCGCGCGATCAGCCCCAGCATTTT
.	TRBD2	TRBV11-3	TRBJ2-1	CASSPGLAGGEQFF	TGTGCCAGCAGCCCAGGACTAGCGGGAGGGGAGCAGTTCTTC
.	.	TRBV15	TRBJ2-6	CATSREGAGANVLTF	TGTGCCACCAGCAGAGAGGGGGCTGGGGCCAACGTCCTGACTTTC
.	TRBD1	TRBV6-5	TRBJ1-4	CASSPDRADNEKLFF	TGTGCCAGCAGCCCGGACAGGGCCGATAATGAAAAACTGTTTTTT